The present entry profiles one T cell receptor (beta chain) with its context. Its antigen is not identified. A lack of ophthalmopathy progression within 18 months defined stable Graves' hyperthyroidism. The data were taken from a study of T cells in Graves' hyperthyroidism and ophthalmopathy. This CDR3 is built from 13 residues. Trimming cost V 3 bases and J 2 bases, with 8 bases left between them. The germline CDR1 and CDR2 sequences are LGHNA and YNFKEQ. TCR beta CDR3 regions were amplified from RNA transcripts. Researchers ran a first-round RT-PCR on the TCR CDR3 using the HTBI primer set. Via MiXCR, TCRdb re-called the multiplex PCR reads, giving one row per CDR3 protein. The table includes a few hundred thousand distinct CDR3 sequences, roughly 20% detected once. General study points: Most clonotypes that expanded in the thyroid above 0.001 also showed up in blood.

Sequenced: blood. The chain couples TRBV4-2 to TRBJ2-7; D unresolved. This receptor was obtained from a man aged 18 to 35 with Graves' hyperthyroidism. CDR3 loop: CASSHTDTYEQYF. The CDR3 DNA reads as TGTGCCAGCAGCCACACAGACACCTACGAGCAGTACTTC.